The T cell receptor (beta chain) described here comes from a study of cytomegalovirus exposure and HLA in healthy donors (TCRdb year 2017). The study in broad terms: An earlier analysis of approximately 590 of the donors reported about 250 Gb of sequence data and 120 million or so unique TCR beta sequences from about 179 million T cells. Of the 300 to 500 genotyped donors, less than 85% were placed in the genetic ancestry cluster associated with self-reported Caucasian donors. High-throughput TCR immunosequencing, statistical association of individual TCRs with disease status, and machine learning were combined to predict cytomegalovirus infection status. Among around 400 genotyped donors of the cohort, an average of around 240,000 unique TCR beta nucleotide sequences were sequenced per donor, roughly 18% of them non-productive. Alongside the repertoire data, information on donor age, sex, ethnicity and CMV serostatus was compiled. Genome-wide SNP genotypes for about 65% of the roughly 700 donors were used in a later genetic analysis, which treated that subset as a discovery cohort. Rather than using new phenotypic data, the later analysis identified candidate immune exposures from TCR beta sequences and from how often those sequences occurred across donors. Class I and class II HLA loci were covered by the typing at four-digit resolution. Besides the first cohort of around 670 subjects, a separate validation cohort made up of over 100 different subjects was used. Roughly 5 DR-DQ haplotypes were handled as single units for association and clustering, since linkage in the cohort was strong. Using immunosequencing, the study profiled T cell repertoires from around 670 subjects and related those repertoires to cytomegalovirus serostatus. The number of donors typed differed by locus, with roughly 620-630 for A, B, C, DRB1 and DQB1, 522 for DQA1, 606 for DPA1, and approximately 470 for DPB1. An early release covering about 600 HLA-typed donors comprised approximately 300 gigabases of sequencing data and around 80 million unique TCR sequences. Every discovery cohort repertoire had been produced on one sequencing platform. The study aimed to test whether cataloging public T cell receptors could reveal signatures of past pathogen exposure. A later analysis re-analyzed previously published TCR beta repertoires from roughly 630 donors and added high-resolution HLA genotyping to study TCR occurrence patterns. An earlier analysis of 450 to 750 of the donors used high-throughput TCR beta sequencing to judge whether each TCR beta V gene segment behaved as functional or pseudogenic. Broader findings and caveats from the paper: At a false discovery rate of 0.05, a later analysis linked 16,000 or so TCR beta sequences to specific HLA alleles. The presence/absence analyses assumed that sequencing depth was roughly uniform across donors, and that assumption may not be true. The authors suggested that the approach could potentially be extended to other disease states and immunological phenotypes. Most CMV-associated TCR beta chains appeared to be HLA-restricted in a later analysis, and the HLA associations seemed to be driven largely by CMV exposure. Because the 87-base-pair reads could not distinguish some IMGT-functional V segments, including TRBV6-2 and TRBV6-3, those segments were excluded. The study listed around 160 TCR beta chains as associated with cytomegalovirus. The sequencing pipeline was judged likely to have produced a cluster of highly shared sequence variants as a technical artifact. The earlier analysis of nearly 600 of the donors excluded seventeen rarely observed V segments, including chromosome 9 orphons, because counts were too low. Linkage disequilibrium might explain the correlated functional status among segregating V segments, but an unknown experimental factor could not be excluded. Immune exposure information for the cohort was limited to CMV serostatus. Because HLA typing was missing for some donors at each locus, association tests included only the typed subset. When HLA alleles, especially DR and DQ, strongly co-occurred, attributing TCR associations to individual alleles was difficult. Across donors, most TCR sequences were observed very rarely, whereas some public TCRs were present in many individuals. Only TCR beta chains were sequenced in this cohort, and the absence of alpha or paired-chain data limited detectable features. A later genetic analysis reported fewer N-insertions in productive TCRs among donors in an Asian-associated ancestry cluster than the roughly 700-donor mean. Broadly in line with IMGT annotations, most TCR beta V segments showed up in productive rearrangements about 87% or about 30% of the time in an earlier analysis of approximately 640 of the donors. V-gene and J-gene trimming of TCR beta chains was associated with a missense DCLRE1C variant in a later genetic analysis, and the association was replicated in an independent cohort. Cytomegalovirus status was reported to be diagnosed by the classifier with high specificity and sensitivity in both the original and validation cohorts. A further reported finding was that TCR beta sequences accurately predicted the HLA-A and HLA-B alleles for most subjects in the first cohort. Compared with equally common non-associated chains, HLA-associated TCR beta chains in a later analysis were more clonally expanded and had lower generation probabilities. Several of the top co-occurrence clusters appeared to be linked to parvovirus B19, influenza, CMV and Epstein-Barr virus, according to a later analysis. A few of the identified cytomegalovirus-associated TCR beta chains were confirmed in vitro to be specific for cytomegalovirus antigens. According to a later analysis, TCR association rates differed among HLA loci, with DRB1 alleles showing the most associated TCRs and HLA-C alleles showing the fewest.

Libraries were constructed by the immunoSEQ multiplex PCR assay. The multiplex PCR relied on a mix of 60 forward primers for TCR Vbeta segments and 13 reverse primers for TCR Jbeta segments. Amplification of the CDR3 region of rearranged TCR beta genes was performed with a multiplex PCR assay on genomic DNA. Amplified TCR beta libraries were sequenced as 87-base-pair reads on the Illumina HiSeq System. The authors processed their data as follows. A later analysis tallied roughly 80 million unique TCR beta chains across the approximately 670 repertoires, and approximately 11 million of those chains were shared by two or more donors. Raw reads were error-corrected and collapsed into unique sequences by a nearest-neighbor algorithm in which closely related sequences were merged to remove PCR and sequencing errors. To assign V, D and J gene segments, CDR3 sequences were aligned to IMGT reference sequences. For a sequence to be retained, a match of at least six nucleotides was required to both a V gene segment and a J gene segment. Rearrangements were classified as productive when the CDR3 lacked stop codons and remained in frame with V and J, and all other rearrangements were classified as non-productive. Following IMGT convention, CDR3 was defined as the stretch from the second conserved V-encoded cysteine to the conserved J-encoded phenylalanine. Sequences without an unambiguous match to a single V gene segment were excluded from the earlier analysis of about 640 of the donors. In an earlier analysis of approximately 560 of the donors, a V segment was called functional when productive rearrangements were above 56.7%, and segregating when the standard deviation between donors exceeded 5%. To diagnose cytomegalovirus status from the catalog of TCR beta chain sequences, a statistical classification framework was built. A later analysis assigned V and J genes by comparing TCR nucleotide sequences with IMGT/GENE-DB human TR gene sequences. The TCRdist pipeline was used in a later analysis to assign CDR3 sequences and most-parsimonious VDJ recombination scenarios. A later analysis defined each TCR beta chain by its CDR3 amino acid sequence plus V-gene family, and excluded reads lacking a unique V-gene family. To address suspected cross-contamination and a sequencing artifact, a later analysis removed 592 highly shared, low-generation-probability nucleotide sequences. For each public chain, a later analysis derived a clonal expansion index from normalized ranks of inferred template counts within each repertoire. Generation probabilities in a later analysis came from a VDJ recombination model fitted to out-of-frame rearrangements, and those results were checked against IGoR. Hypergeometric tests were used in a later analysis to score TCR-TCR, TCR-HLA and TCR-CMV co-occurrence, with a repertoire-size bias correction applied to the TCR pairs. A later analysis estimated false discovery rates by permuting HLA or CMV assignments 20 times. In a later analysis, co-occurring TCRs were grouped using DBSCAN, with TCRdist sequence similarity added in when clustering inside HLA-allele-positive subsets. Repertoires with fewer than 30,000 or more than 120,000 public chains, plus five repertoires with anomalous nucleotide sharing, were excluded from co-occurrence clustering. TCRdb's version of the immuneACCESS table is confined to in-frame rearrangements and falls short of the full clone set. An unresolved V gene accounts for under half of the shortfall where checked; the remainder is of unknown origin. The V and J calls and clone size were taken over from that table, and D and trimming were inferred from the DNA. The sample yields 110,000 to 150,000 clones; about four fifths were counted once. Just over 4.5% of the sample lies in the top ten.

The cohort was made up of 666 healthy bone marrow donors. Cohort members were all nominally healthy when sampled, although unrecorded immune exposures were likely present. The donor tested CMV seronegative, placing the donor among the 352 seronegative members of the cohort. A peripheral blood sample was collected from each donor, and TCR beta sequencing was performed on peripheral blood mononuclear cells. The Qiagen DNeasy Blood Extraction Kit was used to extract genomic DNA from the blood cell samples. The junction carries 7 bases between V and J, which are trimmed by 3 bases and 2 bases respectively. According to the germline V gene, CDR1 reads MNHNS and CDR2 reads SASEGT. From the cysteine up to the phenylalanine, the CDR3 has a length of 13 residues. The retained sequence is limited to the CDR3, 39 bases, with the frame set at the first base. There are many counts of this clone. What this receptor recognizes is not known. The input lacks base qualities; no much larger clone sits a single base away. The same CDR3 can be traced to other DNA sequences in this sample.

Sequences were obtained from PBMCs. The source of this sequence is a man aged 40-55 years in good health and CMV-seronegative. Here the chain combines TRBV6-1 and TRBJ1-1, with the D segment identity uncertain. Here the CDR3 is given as CASSDPGNTEAFF. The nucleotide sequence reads TGTGCCAGCAGTGACCCGGGAAACACTGAAGCTTTCTTT.